These 5 T cell receptor beta chains were sequenced from one sample in a study of control samples from healthy donors and cancer patients. TCRdb keeps only in-frame clones here, not all; method: immunoSEQ multiplex PCR. Altogether about 90,000 clones are present, 93% being singletons, with the ten largest covering approximately 1.5%. Material for sequencing was blood. Receptors originate from a woman in her thirties in good health.

This clone was picked up one time. The chain couples TRBV5-4 to TRBJ1-6; TRBD1 agrees at 8 bases. V shed 4 bases, J shed 8 bases, and the junction held 8 bases outside the gene matches. Germline CDR1 and CDR2: SGHNT and YYREEE (reference sequence). This CDR3 has 15 amino acids. The CDR3 region has the DNA TGTGCCAGCAGCCGATACAGGGGGAAAGATTCACCCCTCCACTTT. Translated: CASSRYRGKDSPLHF.

The chain couples TRBV6-8 to TRBJ2-6; D uncertain. V was trimmed by 7 bases and J by 0 bases, leaving 13 bases between them. The CDR3 length is 16 residues. CDR1 is MNHGY and CDR2 is SAAAGT in the germline V gene. CDR3 sequence (DNA): TGTGCCAGCACACAGTCGGCTTACTCTGGGGCCAACGTCCTGACTTTC. It translates to CASTQSAYSGANVLTF.

The chain combines TRBV27 with TRBJ1-6; TRBD1 is a possible D gene (5 bases). V shed 3 bases and J shed 10 bases, with 7 bases lying between them. The CDR3 loop spans 12 amino acids. Per germline, CDR1 MNHEY and CDR2 SMNVEV (reference sequence). The CDR3 nucleotides read TGTGCCAGCAGTTTGGGGGACTCACCCCTCCACTTT. Translated, it gives CASSLGDSPLHF.

This chain uses TRBV11-1 with TRBJ1-2; the D is unclear. Looked up from germline, CDR1 is SGHAT and CDR2 is FQDESV (reference sequence). The CDR3 is 13 residues long. Trimming removed 4 bases from V and 5 bases from J, with 11 bases in between. For the CDR3, the DNA is TGTGCCAGCAGCTCTGACGGATCATATGGCTACACCTTC. It yields the protein CASSSDGSYGYTF.

This chain uses TRBV3-1 (or the pseudogene TRBV3-2) with TRBJ1-6; 8 nucleotides match TRBD1. The CDR3 consists of 15 residues. V shed 1 base and J 9 bases; nucleotides not matched to a gene: 5. Germline-derived CDR1 and CDR2 are LGHDT and YNNKEL (reference sequence). The CDR3 sequence: CASSQADRVSSPLHF. DNA for the CDR3: TGTGCCAGCAGCCAAGCGGACAGGGTTAGTTCACCCCTCCACTTT.